This T cell receptor beta chain came from a study of shared clonotypes between healthy human individuals. TCRdb's table, derived via immunoSEQ multiplex PCR, lists solely in-frame clones and lacks some. The table has approximately 2,000,000 clones, just under 95% seen once. Terminally differentiated effector memory CD45RA+ cells were excluded from the naive CD8 cells, which were CD45RO-negative and positively selected for CCR7. CDR1 and CDR2 (germline): MNHEY, SVGAGI. The CDR3 covers 14 residues. V gave up 6 bases and J gave up 1 base, with 13 bases separating them. Sample: naive CD8+ T cells from PBMCs. The chain is built from TRBV6-5 and TRBJ2-7; D is undetermined. The receptor's source is a man aged 18-30 years in good health. Some clones in this sample may be carry-over from other donors' samples. The CDR3 DNA is TGTGCCAGCAGCCAGCCCCGCCTTTCCTACGAGCAGTACTTC. Its protein product is CASSQPRLSYEQYF.